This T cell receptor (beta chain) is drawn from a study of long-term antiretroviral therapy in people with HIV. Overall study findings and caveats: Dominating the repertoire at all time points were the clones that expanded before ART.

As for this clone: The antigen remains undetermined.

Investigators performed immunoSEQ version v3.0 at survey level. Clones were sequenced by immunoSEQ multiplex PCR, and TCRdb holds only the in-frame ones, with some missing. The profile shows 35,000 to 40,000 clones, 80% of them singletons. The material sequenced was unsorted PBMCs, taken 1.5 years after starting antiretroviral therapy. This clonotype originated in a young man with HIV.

CDR3 amino acids: CASSLGTGNIYEQYF. CDR3 DNA: TGTGCCAGCAGCTTAGGTACGGGTAACATCTACGAGCAGTACTTC. V and J are TRBV11-2 and TRBJ2-7; D is uncertain. The CDR3 length is 15 residues. Germline CDR1 and CDR2: SGHAT and FQNNGV. V shed 1 base and J shed 3 bases, with 13 bases lying between them.